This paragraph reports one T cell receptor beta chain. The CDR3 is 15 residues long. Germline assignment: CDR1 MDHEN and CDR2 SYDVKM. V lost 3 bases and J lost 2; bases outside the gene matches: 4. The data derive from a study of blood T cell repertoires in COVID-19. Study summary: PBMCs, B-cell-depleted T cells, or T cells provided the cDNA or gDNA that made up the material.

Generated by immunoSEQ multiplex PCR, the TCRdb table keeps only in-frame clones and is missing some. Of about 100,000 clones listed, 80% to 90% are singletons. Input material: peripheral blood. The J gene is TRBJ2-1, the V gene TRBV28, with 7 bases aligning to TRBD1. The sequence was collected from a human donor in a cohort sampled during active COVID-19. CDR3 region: CASSFGQGAYNEQFF. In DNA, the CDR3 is TGTGCCAGCAGTTTTGGGCAGGGGGCCTACAATGAGCAGTTCTTC.